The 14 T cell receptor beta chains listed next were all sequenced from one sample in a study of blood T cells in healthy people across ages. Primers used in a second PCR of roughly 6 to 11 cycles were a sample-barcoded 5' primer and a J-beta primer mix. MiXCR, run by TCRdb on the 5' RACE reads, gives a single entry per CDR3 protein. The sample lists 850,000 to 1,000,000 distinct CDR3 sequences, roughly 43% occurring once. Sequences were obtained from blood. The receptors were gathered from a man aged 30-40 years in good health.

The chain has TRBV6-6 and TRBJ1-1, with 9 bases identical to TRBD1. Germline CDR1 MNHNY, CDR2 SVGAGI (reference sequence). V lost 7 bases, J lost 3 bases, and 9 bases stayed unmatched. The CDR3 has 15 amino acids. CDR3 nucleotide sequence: TGTGCCAGCATTCGACAGGGGGAAGGGGACACTGAAGCTTTCTTT. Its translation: CASIRQGEGDTEAFF.

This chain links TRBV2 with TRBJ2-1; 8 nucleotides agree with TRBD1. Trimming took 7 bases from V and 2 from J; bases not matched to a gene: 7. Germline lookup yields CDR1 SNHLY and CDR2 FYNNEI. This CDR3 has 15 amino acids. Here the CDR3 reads CASNADRATYNEQFF. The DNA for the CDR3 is TGTGCCAGCAACGCGGACAGGGCAACCTACAATGAGCAGTTCTTC.

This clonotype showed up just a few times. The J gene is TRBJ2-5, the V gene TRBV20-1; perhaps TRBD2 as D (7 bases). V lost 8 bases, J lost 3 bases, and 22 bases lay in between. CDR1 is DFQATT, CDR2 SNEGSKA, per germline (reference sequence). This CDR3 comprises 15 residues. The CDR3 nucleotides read TGCAGTAGGATAAAGGGGGGGAGCACTAAAGAGACCCAGTACTTC. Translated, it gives CSRIKGGSTKETQYF.

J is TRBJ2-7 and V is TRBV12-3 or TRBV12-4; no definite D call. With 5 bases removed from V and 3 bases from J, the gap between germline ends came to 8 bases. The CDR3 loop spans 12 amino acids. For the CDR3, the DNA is TGTGCCAGCAGTGCCGCACTCTACGAGCAGTACTTC. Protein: CASSAALYEQYF.

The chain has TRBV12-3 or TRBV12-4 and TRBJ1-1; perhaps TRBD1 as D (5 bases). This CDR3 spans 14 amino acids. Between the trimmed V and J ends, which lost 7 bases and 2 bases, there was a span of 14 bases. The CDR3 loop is CASNLGPLNTEAFF. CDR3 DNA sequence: TGTGCCAGCAATTTGGGGCCGTTAAACACTGAAGCTTTCTTT.

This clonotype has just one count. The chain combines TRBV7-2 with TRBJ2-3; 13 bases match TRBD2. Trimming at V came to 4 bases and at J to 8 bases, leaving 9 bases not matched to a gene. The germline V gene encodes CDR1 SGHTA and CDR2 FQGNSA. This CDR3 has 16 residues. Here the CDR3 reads CASSSSTSGRFGTQYF. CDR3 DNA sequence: TGTGCCAGCAGCTCCTCGACTAGCGGGAGGTTTGGTACGCAGTATTTT. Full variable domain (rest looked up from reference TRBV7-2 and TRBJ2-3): GAGVSQSPSNKVTEKGKDVELRCDPISGHTALYWYRQSLGQGLEFLIYFQGNSAPDKSGLPSDRFSAERTGGSVSTLTIQRTQQEDSAVYLCASSSSTSGRFGTQYFGPGTRLTVL.

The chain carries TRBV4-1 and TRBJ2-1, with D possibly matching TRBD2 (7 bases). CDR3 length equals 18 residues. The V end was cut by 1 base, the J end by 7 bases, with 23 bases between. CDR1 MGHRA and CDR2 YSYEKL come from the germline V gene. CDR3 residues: CASSQVNKFQGGGNEQFF. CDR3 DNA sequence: TGCGCCAGCAGCCAAGTTAATAAGTTCCAGGGAGGGGGGAATGAGCAGTTCTTC.

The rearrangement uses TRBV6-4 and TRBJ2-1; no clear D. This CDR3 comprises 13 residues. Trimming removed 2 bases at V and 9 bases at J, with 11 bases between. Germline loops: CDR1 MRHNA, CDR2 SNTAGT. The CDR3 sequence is CASSDPKTGEQFF. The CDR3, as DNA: TGTGCCAGCAGTGACCCGAAGACTGGTGAGCAGTTCTTC.

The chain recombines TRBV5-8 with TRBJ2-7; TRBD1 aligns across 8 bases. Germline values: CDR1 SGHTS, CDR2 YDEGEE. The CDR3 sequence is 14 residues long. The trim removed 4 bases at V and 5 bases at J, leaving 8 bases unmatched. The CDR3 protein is CASSVGQGINEQYF. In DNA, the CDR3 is TGTGCCAGCAGCGTCGGACAGGGCATCAACGAGCAGTACTTC.

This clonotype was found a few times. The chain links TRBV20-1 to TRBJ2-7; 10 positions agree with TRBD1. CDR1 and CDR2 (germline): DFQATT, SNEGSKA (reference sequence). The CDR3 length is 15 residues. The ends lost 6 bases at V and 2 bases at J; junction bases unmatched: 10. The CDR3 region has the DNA TGCAGTGCCCTCGCCGAAGGACAGGGGGCCTACGAGCAGTACTTC. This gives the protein CSALAEGQGAYEQYF.

In DNA, the CDR3 is TGCAGTGCTAGGAGCCAGCGGGGGGGGCGCTCCTACAATGAGCAGTTCTTC. Its protein product is CSARSQRGGRSYNEQFF. This sequence joins TRBV20-1 and TRBJ2-1, with TRBD2 identical over 10 bases. The CDR3 runs 17 residues. J was trimmed by 0 bases and V by 3 bases; bases with no gene match: 8. In germline, CDR1 is DFQATT, CDR2 SNEGSKA (reference sequence).

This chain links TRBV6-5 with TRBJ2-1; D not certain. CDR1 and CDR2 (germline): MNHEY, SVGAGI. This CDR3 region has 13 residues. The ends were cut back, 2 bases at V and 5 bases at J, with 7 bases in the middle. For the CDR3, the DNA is TGTGCCAGCAGTTACGGACGGCACAATGAGCAGTTCTTC. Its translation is CASSYGRHNEQFF.

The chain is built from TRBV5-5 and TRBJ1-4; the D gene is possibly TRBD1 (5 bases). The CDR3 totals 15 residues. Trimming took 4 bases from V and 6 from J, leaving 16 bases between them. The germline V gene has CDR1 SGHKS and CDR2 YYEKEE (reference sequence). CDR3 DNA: TGTGCCAGCAGCCCAGGGTGGGCAGGAGATGAAAAACTGTTTTTT. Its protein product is CASSPGWAGDEKLFF. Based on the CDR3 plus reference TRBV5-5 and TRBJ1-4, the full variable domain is DAGVTQSPTHLIKTRGQQVTLRCSPISGHKSVSWYQQVLGQGPQFIFQYYEKEERGRGNFPDRFSARQFPNYSSELNVNALLLGDSALYLCASSPGWAGDEKLFFGSGTQLSVL.

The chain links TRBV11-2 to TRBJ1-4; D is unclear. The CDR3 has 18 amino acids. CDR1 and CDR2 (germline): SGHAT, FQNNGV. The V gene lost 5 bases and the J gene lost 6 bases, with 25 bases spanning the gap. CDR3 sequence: CASSGLGTNPSLHEKLFF. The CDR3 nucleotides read TGTGCCAGCAGCGGACTCGGAACTAACCCCTCGCTACATGAAAAACTGTTTTTT.